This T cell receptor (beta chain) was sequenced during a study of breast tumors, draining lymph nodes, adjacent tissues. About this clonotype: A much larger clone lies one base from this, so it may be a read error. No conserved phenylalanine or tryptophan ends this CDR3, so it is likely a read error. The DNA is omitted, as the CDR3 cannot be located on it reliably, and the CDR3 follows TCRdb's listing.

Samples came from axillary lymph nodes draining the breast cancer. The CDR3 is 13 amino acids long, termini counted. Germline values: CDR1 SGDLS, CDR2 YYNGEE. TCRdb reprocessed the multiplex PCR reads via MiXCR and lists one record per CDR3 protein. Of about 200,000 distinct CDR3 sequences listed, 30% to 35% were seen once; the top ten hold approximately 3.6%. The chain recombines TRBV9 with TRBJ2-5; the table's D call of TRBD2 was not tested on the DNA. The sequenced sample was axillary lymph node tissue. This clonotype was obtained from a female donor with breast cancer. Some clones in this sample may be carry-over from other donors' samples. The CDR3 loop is CASSVATSGTPNC.